What follows are 3 T cell receptor beta chains derived from one specimen sequenced in a study of T cell responses to AZD1222 COVID-19 vaccine. Using immunoSEQ multiplex PCR, the repertoire was profiled, and TCRdb retains in-frame clones only, with some absent. The sample consists of over 90,000 clones, around 90% of them appearing once. The sample consisted of peripheral blood, taken on day 0 of AZD1222 vaccination. The receptors were sampled from an adult in good health.

The CDR3: CASSSATDTQYF. The CDR3 region has the DNA TGTGCCAGCAGCTCAGCCACAGATACGCAGTATTTT. V usage is TRBV5-4 and J usage is TRBJ2-3; no clear D gene. The CDR3 is 12 amino acids. Trimming pared 3 bases from V and 2 bases from J, leaving 4 bases between. CDR1 is SGHNT and CDR2 is YYREEE in the germline V gene (reference sequence).

The rearrangement joins TRBV14 to TRBJ2-7; no clear D gene. There are 14 residues in the CDR3. Trimming left V 2 bases short and J 5 bases short, with 13 bases between. Germline loops: CDR1 SGHDN, CDR2 FVKESK. The CDR3 DNA follows: TGTGCCAGCAGCCAACCATTTATAGAGGACGAGCAGTACTTC. Encoded protein: CASSQPFIEDEQYF.

The CDR3 coding sequence is TGTGCCTGGAGTGAGGATTGGGATACGCAGTATTTT. This gives the protein CAWSEDWDTQYF. The chain couples TRBV30 to TRBJ2-3; no clear D. CDR1 and CDR2 (germline): GTSNPN, SVGIG (reference sequence). V was cut by 1 base and J by 6 bases, with 8 bases left in between. The CDR3 is 12 residues long.